One sample yielded the 14 T cell receptor beta chains listed below, sequenced in a study of T cells after yellow fever vaccination. From the 5' RACE reads, TCRdb called clonotypes with MiXCR, one entry per CDR3 protein. The sample lists around 550,000 distinct CDR3 sequences, 15% to 20% occurring once. Sequencing was performed on PBMCs, taken 15 days after the yellow fever booster vaccination. The receptors shown here come from a man aged 25-40 years who received the YFV17D yellow fever vaccine.

The sample holds a few counts of this clonotype. V and J are TRBV5-4 and TRBJ2-1, with 9 positions matching TRBD1. From germline, CDR1 is SGHNT and CDR2 YYREEE (reference sequence). Trimming cost V 4 bases and J 6 bases; bases outside gene matches: 5. The CDR3 is 14 amino acids. CDR3 DNA: TGTGCCAGCAGCCTCGGGACAGGGTTCAATGAGCAGTTCTTC. It specifies CASSLGTGFNEQFF.

V usage is TRBV25-1 and J usage is TRBJ2-7; 9 nucleotides align to TRBD1. Per germline, CDR1 MGHDK and CDR2 SYGVNS. The V and J ends lost 7 bases and 6 bases, in that order; junction bases with no gene match: 7. The CDR3 has 13 amino acids. The CDR3 DNA sequence: TGTGCCAGCACCGGGACAGGGTGGGTCGAGCAGTACTTC. It specifies CASTGTGWVEQYF.

The CDR3 is CASRRGLAGGQGGNEQFF. The CDR3 DNA follows: TGTGCCAGCAGACGAGGACTAGCGGGAGGGCAGGGGGGAAATGAGCAGTTCTTC. This chain links TRBV6-5 with TRBJ2-1; 15 positions match TRBD2. The CDR3 sequence is 18 residues long. Germline values: CDR1 MNHEY, CDR2 SVGAGI. V dropped 6 bases and J dropped 7; count of bases not matched to a gene: 13.

This clonotype was detected a few times. The chain uses TRBV24-1 and TRBJ2-6, with 8 bases that match TRBD1. V was clipped by 4 bases and J by 1 base; unmatched bases: 11. The CDR3 contains 19 residues. Germline CDR1 is KGHDR and CDR2 is SFDVKD. In DNA form, the CDR3 reads TGTGCCACCAGTGACGACTCCGGGACAGGAGTTTCTGGGGCCAACGTCCTGACTTTC. Protein product: CATSDDSGTGVSGANVLTF.

The chain uses TRBV6-5 and TRBJ1-5; no clear D. From germline, CDR1 is MNHEY and CDR2 SVGAGI. Trimming shortened V by 2 bases and J by 7 bases, and 12 bases separated the two germline ends. This CDR3 region has 14 residues. This chain's CDR3 is CASSYQPTGQPQHF. The CDR3 coding sequence is TGTGCCAGCAGTTACCAACCGACCGGGCAGCCCCAGCATTTT.

The chain combines TRBV20-1 with TRBJ2-3; 7 nucleotides line up with TRBD2. The V gene end was trimmed by 4 bases and the J gene end by 5 bases; junction bases not matched to a gene: 9. Germline V gives CDR1 DFQATT, CDR2 SNEGSKA (reference sequence). The CDR3 covers 14 residues. The CDR3 protein is CSAISAGERDTQYF. CDR3 nucleotide sequence: TGCAGTGCTATTTCCGCGGGAGAGCGAGATACGCAGTATTTT.

This CDR3 reads CASSNDRSFPNEKLFF. CDR3 coding DNA: TGTGCCAGCTCAAACGACAGGTCGTTCCCTAATGAAAAACTGTTTTTT. The chain employs TRBV18 and TRBJ1-4; D might be TRBD1 (6 bases). CDR1 and CDR2 (germline): KGHSH, LQKENI. Trimming took off 5 bases at V and 3 bases at J, with 16 bases between the two ends. The CDR3 has 16 residues.

The chain combines TRBV7-2 with TRBJ2-2; the D gene is possibly TRBD2 (6 bases). V was clipped by 1 base and J by 2 bases, with 8 bases between them. The germline V gene has CDR1 SGHTA and CDR2 FQGNSA. The CDR3 sequence is 15 residues long. DNA of the CDR3: TGTGCCAGCAGCTTAGTGGGACTTAACACCGGGGAGCTGTTTTTT. This translates into CASSLVGLNTGELFF.

This clonotype turned up a few times. The rearrangement joins TRBV6-2 or TRBV6-3 to TRBJ2-5; maybe TRBD2 (5 bases). This CDR3 has 14 amino acids. Germline V lookup: CDR1 MNHEY, CDR2 SVGEGT. V was trimmed by 4 bases and J by 10 bases, leaving 19 bases between them. Here the CDR3 reads CASSFSPSGGNQYF. The CDR3 region has the DNA TGTGCCAGCAGTTTCTCCCCCTCTGGAGGTAACCAGTACTTC.

This chain's CDR3 is CASRGGTSGRARQFF. For the CDR3, the DNA is TGTGCCAGCAGGGGGGGGACTAGCGGGAGGGCCAGGCAGTTCTTC. The rearrangement joins TRBV6-2 or TRBV6-3 to TRBJ2-1, with 16 bases that match TRBD2. J gave up 12 bases and V 6 bases, and 8 bases lay outside the gene matches. This CDR3 is 15 amino acids long. Per the germline V gene, CDR1 is MNHEY and CDR2 is SVGEGT.

V and J are TRBV7-2 and TRBJ2-1; D unclear. Trimming left V 0 bases short and J 8 bases short, with 17 bases between. CDR3 size: 16 residues. Germline CDR1 is SGHTA and CDR2 is FQGNSA. The CDR3 sequence is CASSLALARPGDEQFF. The CDR3 DNA reads as TGTGCCAGCAGCTTAGCGCTTGCCCGGCCCGGTGATGAGCAGTTCTTC.

There are many counts of this clonotype. The chain employs TRBV20-1 and TRBJ2-5; TRBD1 matches at 7 bases. Germline trimming cut 6 bases from V and 5 bases from J; bases unmatched to any gene: 6. This CDR3 is built from 12 residues. Germline V CDR1 and CDR2: DFQATT, SNEGSKA (reference sequence). The CDR3 sequence is CSAAGTAETQYF. Written as DNA, the CDR3 is TGCAGTGCCGCTGGGACAGCGGAGACCCAGTACTTC.

The rearrangement uses TRBV12-3 or TRBV12-4 and TRBJ2-1; a weak D match, TRBD2 (6 bases). The V end lost 3 bases, the J end lost 9 bases, and 12 bases lay between the germline ends. This CDR3 is 13 amino acids long. CDR3 nucleotides: TGTGCCAGCAGTTTCTCCCCTAGCGCTGAGCAGTTCTTC. Protein: CASSFSPSAEQFF.

This clonotype was detected a few times. The chain carries TRBV7-2 and TRBJ2-7; D gene uncertain. Deletions cut 8 bases from V and 3 bases from J, with 17 bases between. The CDR3 runs 14 residues. Germline-derived CDR1 and CDR2 are SGHTA and FQGNSA. The CDR3 sequence is CASSLFNSRYEQYF. The CDR3 DNA sequence: TGTGCCAGCTCCTTGTTTAACTCCCGCTACGAGCAGTACTTC.